This TCR beta chain was documented in a study of blood T cell repertoires in COVID-19. Study-wide context: Both acute and convalescent COVID-19 samples were obtained from the United States, Italy and Spain. PBMCs, B-cell-depleted T cells, or T cells were the source of the cDNA or gDNA that made up the material.

Original data processing: For nucleated cells, counts were estimated from reference gene primer amplification. Data came from immunoSEQ multiplex PCR; TCRdb stores just in-frame clones and leaves some out. Clone size and the V and J calls come from that table; the DNA yielded D and trimming. Counted here are roughly 86,000 clones, roughly 86% occurring once; the ten biggest clones make up just over 20%. V was cut by 6 bases and J by 3 bases, with 6 bases left in between. Germline V gene lookup returns CDR1 MDHEN and CDR2 SYDVKM. The CDR3 runs 11 residues. The sequenced sample was peripheral blood. The receptor's source is a human donor in a cohort sampled during active COVID-19. The rearrangement links TRBV28 to TRBJ2-7; D gene ambiguous. The CDR3 nucleotides are TGTGCCAGCAGAGACAACTACGAGCAGTACTTC. Translating gives CASRDNYEQYF.